The 11 T cell receptor beta chains reported below all come from one sample, sequenced in a study of read filtering for tumor transcriptome and immune sequencing. From about 400 ng of RNA, a library with molecular barcoded alpha/delta and beta/gamma adaptors was made. TCRdb passed the reads through MiXCR, listing each CDR3 protein once. The data contain about 130,000 distinct CDR3 sequences, 13% of them singletons. The sample consisted of a population of CD138-negative cells sorted from bone marrow. The receptors originated from a donor aged 40 or older with multiple myeloma.

About this clonotype: Since a much larger clone is just one base distant, this may be a read error. The chain has TRBV5-1 and TRBJ2-1, with 10 bases identical to TRBD2. J was trimmed by 6 bases and V by 7 bases; bases with no gene match: 7. From germline, CDR1 is SGHRS and CDR2 YFSETQ. This CDR3 spans 14 amino acids. This CDR3 is CASFLAGVGNEQFF. The CDR3 coding sequence is TGCGCCAGCTTTCTAGCGGGAGTTGGCAATGAGCAGTTCTTC. The whole variable domain, remainder taken from reference TRBV5-1 and TRBJ2-1, is KAGVTQTPRYLIKTRGQQVTLSCSPISGHRSVSWYQQTPGQGLQFLFEYFSETQRNKGNFPGRFSGRQFSNSRSEMNVSTLELGDSALYLCASFLAGVGNEQFFGPGTRLTVL.

This clonotype was counted ten times or more. The chain joins TRBV7-9 to TRBJ1-4; D may be TRBD1 (6 bases). Trimming removed 4 bases at V and 8 bases at J, with 14 bases between. Germline CDR1 and CDR2: SEHNR and FQNEAQ (reference sequence). This CDR3 is 14 amino acids long. The CDR3 DNA follows: TGTGCCAGCAGCTGGGGGGGCAGGCACGAAAAACTGTTTTTT. Translated, it gives CASSWGGRHEKLFF.

This clonotype was detected only a few times. The V call is TRBV28, the J call TRBJ2-1; D gene unclear. The CDR3 consists of 15 residues. CDR1 MDHEN and CDR2 SYDVKM come from the germline V gene. The ends were cut back, 1 base at V and 4 bases at J, with 11 bases in the middle. CDR3 sequence: CASSLFGNTYNEQFF. CDR3 nucleotide sequence: TGTGCCAGCAGTTTATTTGGAAATACTTACAATGAGCAGTTCTTC.

V and J are TRBV19 and TRBJ1-6; D not certain. This CDR3 is 14 amino acids long. Germline V CDR1 and CDR2: LNHDA, SQIVND (reference sequence). V dropped 8 bases and J dropped 10 bases, with 18 bases sitting between them. The CDR3: CASGLTQLDSPLHF. The DNA for the CDR3 is TGTGCCAGTGGCTTGACCCAGCTAGACTCACCCCTCCACTTT. Complete variable domain (other parts from reference TRBV19 and TRBJ1-6): DGGITQSPKYLFRKEGQNVTLSCEQNLNHDAMYWYRQDPGQGLRLIYYSQIVNDFQKGDIAEGYSVSREKKESFPLTVTSAQKNPTAFYLCASGLTQLDSPLHFGNGTRLTVT.

Details on this clonotype: A read error may explain this, as a much larger clone is one base away. The V call is TRBV7-2, the J call TRBJ2-1, with 12 bases that match TRBD2. This CDR3 has 18 amino acids. Germline V gene sequence: CDR1 SGHTA, CDR2 FQGNSA. CDR3 sequence: CASSYARLAGVVHNEQSF. In nucleotides, the CDR3 is TGTGCCAGCAGCTATGCTCGACTAGCGGGAGTTGTCCACAATGAGCAGTCCTTC. The variable domain in full, with the rest retrieved from reference TRBV7-2 and TRBJ2-1, is GAGVSQSPSNKVTEKGKDVELRCDPISGHTALYWYRQSLGQGLEFLIYFQGNSAPDKSGLPSDRFSAERTGGSVSTLTIQRTQQEDSAVYLCASSYARLAGVVHNEQSFGPGTRLTVL.

This clonotype was counted many times. The chain is built from TRBV19 and TRBJ1-5, with a weak D call TRBD1 (5 bases). The germline V and J ends were trimmed by 3 bases and 7 bases, with 7 bases remaining between them. This CDR3 has 12 amino acids. CDR1 is LNHDA and CDR2 is SQIVND in the germline V gene (reference sequence). CDR3 sequence: CASSIAGQPQHF. The CDR3 DNA follows: TGTGCCAGTAGTATCGCAGGGCAGCCCCAGCATTTT. The variable domain in full, completed from reference TRBV19 and TRBJ1-5, reads DGGITQSPKYLFRKEGQNVTLSCEQNLNHDAMYWYRQDPGQGLRLIYYSQIVNDFQKGDIAEGYSVSREKKESFPLTVTSAQKNPTAFYLCASSIAGQPQHFGDGTRLSIL.

This clonotype was picked up many times. The chain couples TRBV5-1 to TRBJ1-6; TRBD1 matches at 7 bases. V shed 2 bases, J shed 7 bases, and the junction held 6 bases outside the gene matches. Germline V gives CDR1 SGHRS, CDR2 YFSETQ. This CDR3 contains 15 residues. The CDR3 sequence is CASSFGGTENSPLHF. The CDR3, as DNA: TGCGCCAGCAGCTTCGGGGGGACAGAGAATTCACCCCTCCACTTT.

This clonotype was picked up many times. This chain links TRBV29-1 with TRBJ2-2; D unclear. Germline-derived CDR1 and CDR2 are SQVTM and ANQGSEA. The CDR3 covers 16 residues. Trimming cost V 0 bases and J 2 bases, with 13 bases left between them. In DNA form, the CDR3 reads TGCAGCGTTGAAGATCGTTCCAGGTTTAACACCGGGGAGCTGTTTTTT. This gives the protein CSVEDRSRFNTGELFF.

Turning to this clonotype: A read error is possible here, since a much larger clone lies one base away. This sequence joins TRBV3-1 and TRBJ2-7, with 7 nucleotides matching TRBD1. This CDR3 is built from 12 residues. Unmatched junction bases numbered 8, after V lost 8 bases and J lost 7 bases. Germline CDR1 LGHDT, CDR2 YNNKEL (reference sequence). CDR3 DNA sequence: TGTGCCAGCGGCCCACAGGGGAGAGAGCAGTACTTC. It encodes CASGPQGREQYF.

This clonotype was detected many times. The rearrangement links TRBV30 to TRBJ2-5, with TRBD2 matching over 11 bases. The CDR3 length is 15 residues. After removal of 1 base from V and 5 bases from J, the junction contained 6 bases not matched to a gene. The germline V gene has CDR1 GTSNPN and CDR2 SVGIG (reference sequence). The CDR3 loop is CAWSAGLAGSETQYF. CDR3 DNA sequence: TGTGCCTGGAGTGCCGGACTAGCGGGCAGCGAGACCCAGTACTTC.

Notes on this clonotype: One end of the junction varies from germline; a read error may be responsible. The V call is TRBV4-2, the J call TRBJ2-3; D call uncertain. From germline, CDR1 is LGHNA and CDR2 YNFKEQ. The CDR3 covers 13 residues. The CDR3 protein is CASRPDTTNTQYF. CDR3 nucleotide sequence: TGTGCCAGCAGGCCCGACACCACAAATACGCAGTATTTT.